The 28 T cell receptor beta chains presented below share a single source sample, sequenced in a study of T cell repertoires in cytomegalovirus infection. Using its own MiXCR run on the reads, TCRdb lists one record per CDR3 protein. The sample consists of more than 350,000 distinct CDR3 sequences, approximately 33% of them appearing once. Sequencing was performed on PBMCs. Receptor source: a human donor in good health (CMV status not recorded). Some clones in this sample may be carry-over from other donors' samples.

This clonotype has a single count. The chain recombines TRBV7-4 with TRBJ2-5; 9 bases are a match to TRBD1. Per germline, CDR1 SGHVT and CDR2 SQSDAQ. The CDR3 is 15 residues long. J lost 2 bases, V lost 4 bases, and 5 bases had no gene match. The CDR3 loop is CASSSGQGWQETQYF. The CDR3 region has the DNA TGTGCCAGCAGCTCCGGACAGGGGTGGCAAGAGACCCAGTACTTC.

This chain connects TRBV4-1 to TRBJ1-1; unclear D gene. Germline V gives CDR1 MGHRA, CDR2 YSYEKL. The CDR3 runs to 15 residues. Deletions cut 4 bases from V and 0 bases from J, with 12 bases between. CDR3 nucleotide sequence: TGCGCCAGCAGCCCCCTGGGGAACATGAACACTGAAGCTTTCTTT. Translated: CASSPLGNMNTEAFF.

This clonotype has just a few counts. The V gene is TRBV28, the J gene TRBJ2-2; 7 positions agree with TRBD2. The germline CDR1 and CDR2 sequences are MDHEN and SYDVKM. The CDR3 covers 17 residues. V shed 8 bases and J 4 bases; nucleotides not matched to a gene: 16. The CDR3 sequence: CASARAGGTLLTGELFF. The DNA of the CDR3 is TGTGCCAGCGCCAGGGCCGGGGGGACCCTCCTCACCGGGGAGCTGTTTTTT.

V usage is TRBV7-9 and J usage is TRBJ1-6; D perhaps matches TRBD1 (5 bases). The CDR3 consists of 15 residues. Trimming stripped 5 bases from V and 8 bases from J, with 16 bases between. Germline-derived CDR1 and CDR2 are SEHNR and FQNEAQ (reference sequence). DNA of the CDR3: TGTGCCAGCAGCGGATCGGGACGACATGATTCACCCCTCCACTTT. Amino acid sequence: CASSGSGRHDSPLHF.

V is TRBV7-9 and J is TRBJ1-2; D not resolved. V was clipped by 3 bases and J by 1 base, with 21 bases between them. Germline CDR1 and CDR2: SEHNR and FQNEAQ (reference sequence). The CDR3 length is 18 residues. The CDR3 is CASSFTFHTRTDNYGYTF. CDR3 in DNA: TGTGCCAGCAGCTTCACTTTCCATACTCGAACGGATAACTATGGCTACACCTTC.

For the CDR3, the DNA is TGTGCCAGCAGTGTGACAGGGGAAAGTTATCAGCCCCAGCATTTT. Its protein product is CASSVTGESYQPQHF. The chain is built from TRBV6-1 and TRBJ1-5; 8 bases agree with TRBD1. This CDR3 has 15 amino acids. Unmatched junction bases numbered 7, after V lost 4 bases and J lost 5 bases. The V gene's germline CDR1 is MNHNS and CDR2 SASEGT.

This clonotype was recorded a few times. The chain combines TRBV27 with TRBJ2-1; D is ambiguous. V was cut by 5 bases and J by 0 bases, with 11 bases left in between. Per the germline V gene, CDR1 is MNHEY and CDR2 is SMNVEV (reference sequence). This CDR3 has 15 amino acids. The CDR3 DNA reads as TGTGCCAGCAGTGTGGCCCCGAGCTCCTACAATGAGCAGTTCTTC. Its protein is CASSVAPSSYNEQFF.

This sequence joins TRBV11-2 and TRBJ1-2; no clear D gene. Germline V gene data show CDR1 as SGHAT and CDR2 as FQNNGV. The CDR3 has 12 amino acids. V was trimmed by 0 bases and J by 8 bases, leaving 7 bases between them. The CDR3 DNA reads as TGTGCCAGCAGCTTAGACGACTGGGGCTACACCTTC. It translates to CASSLDDWGYTF.

This clonotype came up many times. The chain joins TRBV7-8 to TRBJ2-5; D is perhaps TRBD2 (5 bases). CDR3 size: 12 residues. Germline assignment: CDR1 SGHVS and CDR2 FQNEAQ. V shed 5 bases and J shed 4 bases, with 8 bases lying between them. Here the CDR3 reads CASSDGGETQYF. The CDR3 DNA is TGTGCCAGCAGCGATGGAGGAGAGACCCAGTACTTC.

Points on this clonotype: A much larger clone sits a single nucleotide away, making a read error possible. The CDR3, as DNA: TGTGCCAGCAGCATAGGACAGGGGGCTATTAGCACAGATACGCAGTATTTT. It codes for CASSIGQGAISTDTQYF. The chain links TRBV7-2 to TRBJ2-3, with 11 bases fitting TRBD1. The CDR3 runs 17 residues. Germline CDR1 is SGHTA and CDR2 is FQGNSA. V shed 5 bases and J 0 bases; nucleotides not matched to a gene: 7.

This clonotype was recorded many times. The chain joins TRBV11-2 to TRBJ2-5; the match to TRBD2 covers 12 bases. CDR3 length equals 17 residues. Germline values: CDR1 SGHAT, CDR2 FQNNGV. V shed 1 base and J 4 bases; nucleotides not matched to a gene: 7. The CDR3 sequence is CASSLGASGGARETQYF. In DNA, the CDR3 is TGTGCCAGCAGCTTAGGAGCTAGCGGGGGGGCCCGAGAGACCCAGTACTTC.

This clonotype has a count of ten or more. V gene TRBV28 combines with J gene TRBJ1-1; D unclear. Germline CDR1 MDHEN, CDR2 SYDVKM. The CDR3 covers 14 residues. Trimming shortened V by 3 bases and J by 0 bases, and 8 bases separated the two germline ends. The CDR3: CASSLGLMNTEAFF. In DNA form, the CDR3 reads TGTGCCAGCAGTTTGGGCCTGATGAACACTGAAGCTTTCTTT. The complete variable domain, with remaining parts taken from reference TRBV28 and TRBJ1-1, reads DVKVTQSSRYLVKRTGEKVFLECVQDMDHENMFWYRQDPGLGLRLIYFSYDVKMKEKGDIPEGYSVSREKKERFSLILESASTNQTSMYLCASSLGLMNTEAFFGQGTRLTVV.

The chain links TRBV6-1 to TRBJ2-1; unclear D gene. The ends were cut back, 5 bases at V and 0 bases at J, with 14 bases in the middle. Germline V gene data show CDR1 as MNHNS and CDR2 as SASEGT. The CDR3 sequence is 16 residues long. The CDR3 DNA reads TGTGCCAGCAGTTATAGGACGGTTAGCTCCTACAATGAGCAGTTCTTC. The encoded protein is CASSYRTVSSYNEQFF.

Only a few counts were recorded for this clonotype. CDR3 DNA sequence: TGTGCCAGCAGCTTAGACGGGCGGACAACTGAAGCTTTCTTT. The encoded protein is CASSLDGRTTEAFF. J is TRBJ1-1 and V is TRBV11-2; D possibly corresponds to TRBD1 (5 bases). Germline V gene sequence: CDR1 SGHAT, CDR2 FQNNGV. The CDR3 runs 14 residues. Trimming removed 0 bases at V and 5 bases at J, with 10 bases between.

This clonotype was detected ten times or more. This chain links TRBV4-1 with TRBJ2-1, with 8 bases lining up with TRBD1. The length of the CDR3 is 16 residues. J was trimmed by 4 bases and V by 0 bases; bases with no gene match: 5. Germline assignment: CDR1 MGHRA and CDR2 YSYEKL. CDR3 sequence reads: CASSQDPGQVYNEQFF. Written as DNA, the CDR3 is TGCGCCAGCAGCCAAGATCCGGGACAGGTATACAATGAGCAGTTCTTC.

This clonotype was seen a handful of times. J is TRBJ2-2 and V is TRBV5-4; 8 nucleotides match TRBD1. Germline CDR1 is SGHNT and CDR2 is YYREEE (reference sequence). The CDR3 is 15 amino acids. Trimming removed 4 bases from V and 5 bases from J; junction bases left unmatched: 7. CDR3 sequence (DNA): TGTGCCAGCAGCCTCGACAGGGGAGAAACCGGGGAGCTGTTTTTT. Its protein is CASSLDRGETGELFF.

This clonotype occurred many times. The chain carries TRBV12-3 or TRBV12-4 and TRBJ2-7; 8 positions match TRBD1. Trimming at V came to 5 bases and at J to 3 bases, leaving 6 bases not matched to a gene. The CDR3 has 14 amino acids. CDR3 residues: CASSTDRGSYEQYF. As DNA, the CDR3 is TGTGCCAGCAGTACCGACAGGGGAAGCTACGAGCAGTACTTC.

As to this clonotype: No conserved phenylalanine or tryptophan ends this CDR3, so it is likely a read error. The rearrangement joins TRBV7-6 to TRBJ2-1; D might be TRBD1 (5 bases). V was trimmed by 4 bases and J by 4 bases, leaving 8 bases between them. The CDR3 length is 13 residues. Germline CDR1 SGHVS, CDR2 FNYEAQ. This chain's CDR3 is CASSSQEYNEQFL. CDR3 coding DNA: TGTGCCAGCAGCTCACAGGAGTACAATGAGCAGTTCTTA.

This clonotype was detected only a few times. The genes are TRBV20-1 and TRBJ1-1; D ambiguous. Germline CDR1 is DFQATT and CDR2 is SNEGSKA (reference sequence). Trimming removed 1 base at V and 7 bases at J, with 7 bases between. The CDR3 is 11 residues long. This CDR3 is CSARVGVEAFF. The CDR3 bases are TGCAGTGCTAGAGTCGGGGTTGAAGCTTTCTTT.

On this clonotype: At one end the junction does not follow the germline gene, possibly because of a read error. The J gene is TRBJ1-1, the V gene TRBV19; tentative D call: TRBD1 (5 bases). The CDR3 sequence is 14 residues long. Germline-derived CDR1 and CDR2 are LNHDA and SQIVND (reference sequence). This CDR3 is CAISIASGRTEAFF. DNA for the CDR3: TGTGCCATTAGTATAGCGTCGGGACGCACTGAAGCTTTCTTT.

Only a few counts were recorded for this clonotype. The chain links TRBV28 to TRBJ1-2, with a possible D match to TRBD1 (5 bases). V lost 7 bases to trimming and J lost 5 bases, with 17 bases between them. Per the germline V gene, CDR1 is MDHEN and CDR2 is SYDVKM. This CDR3 spans 14 amino acids. The CDR3 here is CASIRGPGLYGYTF. The CDR3 DNA follows: TGTGCCAGCATAAGGGGACCTGGCCTTTATGGCTACACCTTC.

This chain uses TRBV9 with TRBJ2-7, with TRBD1 matching 11 bases. The V gene's germline CDR1 is SGDLS and CDR2 YYNGEE. The CDR3 spans 14 residues. V dropped 4 bases and J dropped 6; count of bases not matched to a gene: 6. The CDR3: CASSFTGTGGEQYF. DNA of the CDR3: TGTGCCAGCAGCTTCACCGGGACAGGGGGCGAGCAGTACTTC.

At least ten counts were recorded for this clonotype. The J gene is TRBJ1-5, the V gene TRBV7-2, with D uncertain. The germline V gene encodes CDR1 SGHTA and CDR2 FQGNSA. The V gene lost 1 base and the J gene lost 7 bases, with 14 bases spanning the gap. The CDR3 covers 15 residues. The CDR3: CASSLGPNNLQPQHF. The CDR3 DNA sequence: TGTGCCAGCAGCTTAGGCCCGAACAACCTACAGCCCCAGCATTTT.

The count of this clonotype is one. This chain connects TRBV9 to TRBJ2-7; D possibly uses TRBD1 or TRBD2 (7 bases each). V gave up 3 bases and J gave up 2 bases, with 15 bases separating them. Germline V lookup: CDR1 SGDLS, CDR2 YYNGEE. The CDR3 is 15 residues long. CDR3 sequence: CASSEGGDSTYEQYF. The DNA for the CDR3 is TGTGCCAGCAGCGAAGGGGGGGACAGTACCTACGAGCAGTACTTC.

This clonotype has more than one count but fewer than ten. This chain uses TRBV12-3 or TRBV12-4 with TRBJ2-3; 9 bases match TRBD2. The CDR3 consists of 16 residues. V was pared by 6 bases and J by 2 bases, with 9 bases of the junction left unmatched. The CDR3 reads CASSAGGIATTDTQYF. The CDR3 DNA sequence: TGTGCCAGCAGCGCGGGGGGGATCGCGACCACAGATACGCAGTATTTT.

The table lists this clonotype with a few counts. The rearrangement joins TRBV6-5 to TRBJ2-5; TRBD1 matches 10 bases. This CDR3 has 16 residues. With V trimmed by 4 bases and J by 0 bases, 5 bases remained unmatched. Germline V CDR1 and CDR2: MNHEY, SVGAGI. CDR3 bases: TGTGCCAGCAGTTCCTGGGGACAGGGGCACCAAGAGACCCAGTACTTC. Encoded protein: CASSSWGQGHQETQYF.

The chain has TRBV10-3 and TRBJ2-7; 12 positions match TRBD1. Germline loops: CDR1 ENHRY, CDR2 SYGVKD. This CDR3 region has 16 residues. The V and J ends lost 4 bases and 3 bases, in that order; junction bases with no gene match: 7. The CDR3 coding sequence is TGTGCCATCAGTGCCGGGACAGGGGGCTCCGGCTACGAGCAGTACTTC. Its protein is CAISAGTGGSGYEQYF.

V usage is TRBV19 and J usage is TRBJ1-2; D uncertain. The CDR3 consists of 14 residues. CDR1 is LNHDA, CDR2 SQIVND, per germline (reference sequence). Deletions cut 3 bases from V and 2 bases from J, with 10 bases between. This CDR3 is CASSIDTSNYGYTF. The CDR3 DNA sequence: TGTGCCAGTAGTATCGACACCAGCAACTATGGCTACACCTTC.